This TCR beta chain was identified during a study of blood T cell repertoires in COVID-19. Measured with immunoSEQ multiplex PCR; TCRdb has only the in-frame clones, and not every one. Counted here are about 230,000 clones, approximately 83% occurring once; the ten biggest clones make up just under 7.5%. The CDR3 runs to 17 residues. Germline CDR1 reads LGHNT; CDR2 reads FRNRAP. Trimming stripped 0 bases from V and 0 bases from J, with 13 bases between. This TCR was sampled from a woman aged 50 to 65 with acute or convalescent COVID-19. The source material was peripheral blood. The chain carries TRBV12-5 and TRBJ2-3; possible D gene TRBD2, 6 bases. Here the CDR3 reads CASGLVLGGASTDTQYF. The CDR3 DNA reads as TGTGCTAGTGGTTTGGTTCTCGGCGGGGCTAGCACAGATACGCAGTATTTT.